The present TCR beta chain was sequenced within a study of blood T cell repertoires in COVID-19. Background on the study: The United States, Italy and Spain provided the acute and convalescent COVID-19 samples. Sample material is recorded as cDNA or gDNA derived from T cells, B-cell-depleted T cells, or PBMCs.

The CDR3 length is 15 residues. Germline-derived CDR1 and CDR2 are SGHRS and YFSETQ. J gave up 13 bases and V 3 bases, and 15 bases lay outside the gene matches. This clone occurred once. The repertoire was sequenced with immunoSEQ multiplex PCR; TCRdb's copy has only in-frame clones and lacks some. The sample lists fewer than 85,000 clones; about 73% were seen once. This chain links TRBV5-1 with TRBJ1-1; 10 bases line up with TRBD1. This receptor was identified in a man between 60 and 70 years old with acute or convalescent COVID-19. Specimen: peripheral blood. CDR3 region: CASSYLTGQGRRNFF. The CDR3 bases are TGCGCCAGCAGCTACCTAACGGGACAGGGGCGAAGGAATTTCTTT.